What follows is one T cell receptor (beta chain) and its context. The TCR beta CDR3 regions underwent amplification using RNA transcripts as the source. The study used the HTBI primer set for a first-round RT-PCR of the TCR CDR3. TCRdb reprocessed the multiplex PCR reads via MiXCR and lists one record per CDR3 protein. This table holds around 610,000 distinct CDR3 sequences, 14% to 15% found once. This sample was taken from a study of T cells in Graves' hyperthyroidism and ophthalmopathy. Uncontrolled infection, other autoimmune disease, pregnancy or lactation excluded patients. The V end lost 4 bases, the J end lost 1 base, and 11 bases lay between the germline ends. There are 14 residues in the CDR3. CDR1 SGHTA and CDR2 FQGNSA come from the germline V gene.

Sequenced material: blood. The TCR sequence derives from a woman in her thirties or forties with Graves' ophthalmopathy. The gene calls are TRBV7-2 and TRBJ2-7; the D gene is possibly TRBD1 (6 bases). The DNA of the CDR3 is TGTGCCAGCAGCTACGCCGGGACATCCTACGAGCAGTACTTC. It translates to CASSYAGTSYEQYF.